The present TCR beta chain was sequenced within a study of shared clonotypes between healthy human individuals. Overall study results and limits: Naive subsets typically showed greater estimated richness than memory subsets.

The method was immunoSEQ multiplex PCR; TCRdb's version includes in-frame clones alone and lacks a portion of them. Of 2 million to 2.5 million clones in the sample, under 97% were seen once. Germline V gives CDR1 SGHTA, CDR2 FQGNSA. The CDR3 runs 15 residues. V lost 1 base and J 6 bases, leaving 12 bases between the germline ends. Of note for this clone: Antigen: not known.

Sequencing was carried out using naive CD4+ T cells sorted from blood. Subset given: CD45RA+ positively selected. The sequence was collected from a young man in good health. The chain recombines TRBV7-2 with TRBJ1-4; D remains unclear. The CDR3 here is CASSLVDGGYEKLFF. CDR3 DNA sequence: TGTGCCAGCAGCTTAGTCGATGGCGGGTATGAAAAACTGTTTTTT.